The present TCR beta chain was sequenced within a study of neurological immune-mediated disorders. Looking at the study overall: The roughly 34 patients with multiple sclerosis comprised some 30 relapsing-remitting cases and 3 secondary progressive cases. Study results and limitations: For the multiple sclerosis repertoire cluster, an association with any clinical or MRI feature was absent. Grouping of repertoires by phylogeny put those of 18 of 34 multiple sclerosis patients into a single related-CDR3 cluster, a possible signature.

This clonotype appeared many times. Its antigen is not identified. TCRdb reprocessed the 5' RACE reads via MiXCR and lists one record per CDR3 protein. In the table there are about 55,000 distinct CDR3 sequences, approximately 4.1% of which are singletons. CDR3 size: 14 residues. V shed 6 bases and J shed 2 bases, with 11 bases lying between them. Germline V gives CDR1 SEHNR, CDR2 FQNEAQ (reference sequence). This receptor was obtained from a man aged 50-60 years with multiple sclerosis. The J gene is TRBJ1-5, the V gene TRBV7-9; no firm D call. The source material was PBMCs. The CDR3, as DNA: TGTGCCAGCAGTCGGGGAGAGGGCAATCAGCCCCAGCATTTT. This codes for CASSRGEGNQPQHF.